This T cell receptor (beta chain) is from a study of T cell clones after liver transplantation. Study-level background: Pre-transplant mixed lymphocyte reactions yielded third-party-reactive TCRbeta sequences as comparators for graft-donor-reactive sequences.

The data were produced by immunoSEQ multiplex PCR, yet TCRdb's version contains in-frame clones alone and is incomplete. The sample lists more than 65,000 clones, about four fifths occurring once. The sequencing here drew on CD4+ T cells from blood, taken 12 months after liver transplant. The receptor's source is a human patient who received a liver transplant. The graft donor may have given rise to some T cells.

CDR3 nucleotide sequence: TGTGCCAGTAGTATTAGGGCAGGGGGGGCCAACGTCCTGACTTTC. Translated: CASSIRAGGANVLTF. V and J are TRBV19 and TRBJ2-6, with D possibly TRBD1 on 5 matching bases. CDR3 length: 15 amino acids. V lost 3 bases, J lost 4 bases, and 10 bases lay in between. CDR1 is LNHDA, CDR2 SQIVND, per germline (reference sequence). Using reference TRBV19 and TRBJ2-6 for the parts outside the CDR3, the full variable domain is DGGITQSPKYLFRKEGQNVTLSCEQNLNHDAMYWYRQDPGQGLRLIYYSQIVNDFQKGDIAEGYSVSREKKESFPLTVTSAQKNPTAFYLCASSIRAGGANVLTFGAGSRLTVL.